A selection of T cell receptor beta chains follows, all from one sample in a study of blood T cell repertoires in COVID-19. Clones were sequenced by immunoSEQ multiplex PCR, and TCRdb holds only the in-frame ones, with some missing. The sample includes 170,000 or so clones, around nine tenths of them seen just once. The sample was peripheral blood. The receptors come from a man between 60 and 75 years old with COVID-19, enrolled during active disease. The CDR3 runs from the conserved cysteine through the conserved F or W. The D gene is left open where the match is weak. Clone size, where shown, is once, few, many, or a class for clones that have expanded.

clone_size d_call j_call v_call cdr3_aa cdr3_nt
NA NA TRBJ1-4 TRBV29-1 CSVDGGTNEKLFF TGCAGCGTCGACGGGGGAACTAATGAAAAACTGTTTTTT
NA NA TRBJ2-5 TRBV12-5 CASGLGLSGRQETQYF TGTGCTAGTGGTTTGGGTCTCAGCGGAAGACAAGAGACCCAGTACTTC
NA TRBD2 TRBJ2-2 TRBV3-1/TRBV3-2 CASSSTSGSFRDTGELFF TGTGCCAGCAGCTCGACTAGCGGGAGCTTCCGAGACACCGGGGAGCTGTTTTTT
NA NA TRBJ1-5 TRBV7-2 CASTVQGNQPQHF TGTGCCAGCACCGTTCAGGGGAATCAGCCCCAGCATTTT
NA TRBD1 TRBJ2-2 TRBV11-1 CASSSDRQASTGELFF TGTGCCAGCAGCTCGGACAGGCAAGCCTCTACCGGGGAGCTGTTTTTT
NA TRBD1 TRBJ2-1 TRBV11-1 CASSSWGQGDEQFF TGTGCCAGCAGCTCATGGGGCCAGGGGGATGAGCAGTTCTTC
once TRBD2 TRBJ2-1 TRBV4-3 CASSLTSGRAGVGNEQFF TGCGCCAGCAGCCTCACCTCCGGTCGGGCGGGGGTGGGGAATGAGCAGTTCTTC
NA TRBD1 TRBJ1-4 TRBV6-5 CASRPLTGFNEKLFF TGTGCCAGCAGACCCCTGACAGGGTTCAATGAAAAACTGTTTTTT
NA NA TRBJ1-6 TRBV5-8 CASRAGSGSSPLHF TGTGCCAGCAGAGCCGGTTCCGGTAGTTCACCCCTCCACTTT
NA NA TRBJ2-1 TRBV6-5 CASSYTGGRSYNEQFF TGTGCCAGCAGTTACACGGGGGGCAGGTCCTACAATGAGCAGTTCTTC
NA NA TRBJ1-4 TRBV21-1 CASSYRGPRGAF TGTGCCAGCAGTTACAGGGGCCCGAGGGGGGCTTTT
NA NA TRBJ1-6 TRBV12-2 CASRLIQGLSCYAHTSYNSPLHF TGTGCAAGTCGCTTAATCCAGGGGCTTTCGTGTTATGCCCACACTTCCTATAATTCACCCCTCCACTTT
NA NA TRBJ1-2 TRBV7-3 CASSLQGTLGYTF TGTGCCAGCAGCTTACAGGGCACTTTAGGCTACACCTTC
NA NA TRBJ1-3 TRBV6-2/TRBV6-3 CASSYYASTSGNTIYF TGTGCCAGCAGTTACTACGCCTCTACCTCTGGAAACACCATATATTTT
NA NA TRBJ1-1 TRBV6-2/TRBV6-3 CASSYTMDSREAFF TGTGCCAGCAGTTACACTATGGACAGTAGGGAAGCTTTCTTT
NA TRBD2 TRBJ2-1 TRBV7-6 CASSPRTSGGGEQFF TGTGCCAGCAGCCCCCGTACTAGCGGAGGCGGTGAGCAGTTCTTC
NA TRBD1 TRBJ1-2 TRBV7-8 CASSLTGGVDGYTF TGTGCCAGCAGCCTCACAGGGGGCGTCGATGGCTACACCTTC
few NA TRBJ2-5 TRBV12-3/TRBV12-4 CASSFSGETQYF TGTGCCAGCAGTTTTTCGGGGGAGACCCAGTACTTC
NA NA TRBJ1-4 TRBV19 CAPMPGINEKLFF TGTGCCCCTATGCCGGGGATTAATGAAAAACTGTTTTTT
NA NA TRBJ2-1 TRBV6-2/TRBV6-3 CASSYYLGYNEQFF TGTGCCAGCAGTTACTATCTCGGGTACAATGAGCAGTTCTTC
NA NA TRBJ2-7 TRBV7-2 CASRNPGYPDEQYF TGTGCCAGCAGGAACCCAGGGTATCCCGACGAGCAGTACTTC
NA TRBD1 TRBJ2-5 TRBV6-5 CATLYRGRGETQYF TGTGCCACGTTATACAGGGGGCGCGGGGAGACCCAGTACTTC
NA NA TRBJ2-3 TRBV5-1 CASAGHYTDTQYF TGCGCCAGCGCAGGGCACTACACAGATACGCAGTATTTT
once TRBD1 TRBJ1-5 TRBV2 CASSRGTGGNQPQHF TGTGCCAGCAGTAGAGGGACAGGGGGCAATCAGCCCCAGCATTTT
NA NA TRBJ1-2 TRBV19 CASTEGVPNYGYTF TGTGCCAGTACAGAGGGGGTTCCCAACTATGGCTACACCTTC
NA NA TRBJ2-7 TRBV11-2 CASSLAGNEQYF TGTGCCAGCAGCTTAGCAGGAAACGAGCAGTACTTC
NA NA TRBJ1-2 TRBV7-2 CASSLGLGGNYGYTF TGTGCCAGCAGCTTAGGTCTTGGCGGGAACTATGGCTACACCTTC
NA TRBD1 TRBJ1-2 TRBV3-1/TRBV3-2 CASVLGPGTGDSGYTF TGTGCCAGCGTCTTGGGACCAGGGACAGGGGATTCTGGCTACACCTTC
NA TRBD1 TRBJ1-1 TRBV27 CASRPGGPNTEAFF TGTGCCAGCAGGCCAGGGGGCCCAAACACTGAAGCTTTCTTT
NA NA TRBJ1-3 TRBV14 CASSRSGGRNTIYF TGTGCCAGCAGTCGGTCCGGTGGTCGAAACACCATATATTTT